The rows below give T cell receptor beta chains drawn from one sample of a study of CD8 T cells in Susac syndrome. One entry per CDR3 protein, called by TCRdb with MiXCR from the immunoSEQ multiplex PCR reads. This repertoire shows about 100,000 distinct CDR3 sequences, about 95% found once; its top ten account for approximately 0.3%. Specimen: CD8+ T cells from PBMCs. The receptors were gathered from a human donor with Susac syndrome. Both conserved end residues are part of each CDR3. The order of the fields is J gene, clone size, D gene, V gene, CDR3 DNA, CDR3 protein. D genes are given only for firm matches. Not all rows give a size; the values are once, few, many and, for expanded clones, a class.

J: TRBJ1-2; size: .; D: .; V: TRBV2; DNA: TGTGCCAGCAGGGAGGAGAACTATGGCTACACCTTC; CDR3: CASREENYGYTF
J: TRBJ2-7; size: .; D: TRBD1; V: TRBV20-1; DNA: TGCAGTGCTACCCCCGGGACAGACTACGAGCAGTACTTC; CDR3: CSATPGTDYEQYF
J: TRBJ1-2; size: .; D: .; V: TRBV5-4; DNA: TGTGCCAGCAGCTTTAGACAGGAAACCTATGGCTACACCTTC; CDR3: CASSFRQETYGYTF
J: TRBJ2-1; size: .; D: .; V: TRBV7-9; DNA: TGTGCCAGCAGCTTCCGACTAGACCCCCCACACAATGAGCAGTTCTTC; CDR3: CASSFRLDPPHNEQFF
J: TRBJ2-7; size: .; D: TRBD2; V: TRBV20-1; DNA: TGCAGTGCGACGGGACTAGCGGGTGCAGCCTCCTACGAGCAGTACTTC; CDR3: CSATGLAGAASYEQYF
J: TRBJ2-7; size: .; D: .; V: TRBV7-2; DNA: TGTGCCAGCAGACAGGGCCACGAGCAGTACTTC; CDR3: CASRQGHEQYF
J: TRBJ2-3; size: .; D: .; V: TRBV20-1; DNA: TGCAGTGCGGAGGGTGTCGGCACAGATACGCAGTATTTT; CDR3: CSAEGVGTDTQYF
J: TRBJ2-1; size: .; D: TRBD2; V: TRBV6-2/TRBV6-3; DNA: TGTGCCAGCAGTTCTGGACTAGCGATCTACAATGAGCAGTTCTTC; CDR3: CASSSGLAIYNEQFF
J: TRBJ1-2; size: .; D: .; V: TRBV9; DNA: TGTGCCAGCAGTATCGGCAGGGCCGGCTATGGCTACACCTTC; CDR3: CASSIGRAGYGYTF
J: TRBJ1-5; size: .; D: .; V: TRBV20-1; DNA: TGCAGTGCTAAAGGACCTTTCAATCAGCCCCAGCATTTT; CDR3: CSAKGPFNQPQHF
J: TRBJ2-5; size: once; D: TRBD1; V: TRBV5-6; DNA: TGTGCCAGCAGCTTGGCCTCAGGGGGCGAGACCCAGTACTTC; CDR3: CASSLASGGETQYF
J: TRBJ2-1; size: .; D: TRBD1; V: TRBV4-2; DNA: TGTGCCAGCAGCCAAGACTCGACAGGGCCTTTCTACAATGAGCAGTTCTTC; CDR3: CASSQDSTGPFYNEQFF
J: TRBJ2-7; size: .; D: .; V: TRBV7-9; DNA: TGTGCCAGCAGCTTAGTAGCGTCCGACCTTAGCTGGCAGTACTTC; CDR3: CASSLVASDLSWQYF
J: TRBJ1-5; size: .; D: .; V: TRBV5-6; DNA: TGTGCCAGCAACGATTTGCGCAATCAGCCCCAGCATTTT; CDR3: CASNDLRNQPQHF
J: TRBJ1-1; size: once; D: .; V: TRBV18; DNA: TGTGCCAGCTCACCACCGGCGAACACTGAAGCTTTCTTT; CDR3: CASSPPANTEAFF
J: TRBJ2-2; size: .; D: TRBD1; V: TRBV10-2; DNA: TGCGCCAGCAGAGGGACAGGGTTCACCGGGGAGCTGTTTTTT; CDR3: CASRGTGFTGELFF
J: TRBJ2-5; size: .; D: .; V: TRBV7-9; DNA: TGTGCCTCAAGGGGGGCGGGGACTGCCGTTGAGTTCCGAGAGACCCAGTACTTC; CDR3: CASRGAGTAVEFRETQYF
J: TRBJ2-1; size: .; D: .; V: TRBV28; DNA: TGTGCCAGCAGTCTCCTGGGGACGCACAATGAGCAGTTCTTC; CDR3: CASSLLGTHNEQFF
J: TRBJ2-1; size: .; D: TRBD1; V: TRBV29-1; DNA: TGCAGCGTAACGGACAGGGGGCGTAGGAATGAGCAGTTCTTC; CDR3: CSVTDRGRRNEQFF
J: TRBJ1-1; size: .; D: .; V: TRBV7-2; DNA: TGTGCCAGCCAACCCGGTGCGGCGAACACTGAAGCTTTCTTT; CDR3: CASQPGAANTEAFF
J: TRBJ2-7; size: once; D: TRBD1; V: TRBV19; DNA: TGTGCCAGTAGTATCCGACAGGGGAGGCTAGCCTACGAGCAGTACTTC; CDR3: CASSIRQGRLAYEQYF
J: TRBJ2-2; size: once; D: .; V: TRBV20-1; DNA: TGCAGTGCTAGTCCCGAGGGACTTCGGCACACCGGGGAGCTGTTTTTT; CDR3: CSASPEGLRHTGELFF
J: TRBJ1-5; size: .; D: .; V: TRBV4-1; DNA: TGCGCCAGCAGCCAAAACGACGGACAGCCCCAGCATTTT; CDR3: CASSQNDGQPQHF
J: TRBJ2-2; size: .; D: .; V: TRBV7-3; DNA: TGTGCCAGCAGCTTATCGGGCACCGGGGAGCTGTTTTTT; CDR3: CASSLSGTGELFF
J: TRBJ2-1; size: .; D: .; V: TRBV29-1; DNA: TGCAGCGTTGATCTAGGGGCAGGCGCGAATGAGCAGTTCTTC; CDR3: CSVDLGAGANEQFF
J: TRBJ1-2; size: .; D: .; V: TRBV19; DNA: TGTGCCAGTAGTATGGGGCAGGGCGGTATTGGCTACACCTTC; CDR3: CASSMGQGGIGYTF
J: TRBJ2-4; size: .; D: .; V: TRBV28; DNA: TGTGCCAGCCCGCCACCGGGGCGCAAAAACATTCAGTACTTC; CDR3: CASPPPGRKNIQYF
J: TRBJ2-3; size: .; D: .; V: TRBV20-1; DNA: TGCAGTGCTAGTGGCGGGGCGACTAGCACAGATACGCAGTATTTT; CDR3: CSASGGATSTDTQYF
J: TRBJ2-7; size: .; D: TRBD1; V: TRBV5-6; DNA: TGTGCCAGCAGCTCTATGACAGGGGGCTTGCACGAGCAGTACTTC; CDR3: CASSSMTGGLHEQYF
J: TRBJ2-1; size: .; D: TRBD1; V: TRBV14; DNA: TGTGCCAGCAGCCCCCGGACAGGGGGGGTTGGAAATGAGCAGTTCTTC; CDR3: CASSPRTGGVGNEQFF
J: TRBJ2-1; size: .; D: .; V: TRBV29-1; DNA: TGCAGCGCCCCCTCTAGGTATGAGCAGTTCTTC; CDR3: CSAPSRYEQFF
J: TRBJ2-7; size: .; D: TRBD1; V: TRBV5-1; DNA: TGCGCCAGCTACTTACAGGGGGCGGACGAGCAGTACTTC; CDR3: CASYLQGADEQYF
J: TRBJ2-3; size: .; D: TRBD2; V: TRBV29-1; DNA: TGCAGCGTTGACGGTCAGCAGCGGGGCTACACAGATACGCAGTATTTT; CDR3: CSVDGQQRGYTDTQYF
J: TRBJ2-4; size: .; D: .; V: TRBV7-9; DNA: TGTGCCAGCAGCTTGTCGGCCTTAGCCAAAAACATTCAGTACTTC; CDR3: CASSLSALAKNIQYF
J: TRBJ1-1; size: .; D: .; V: TRBV3-1; DNA: TGTGCCAGCAGCCTTGGAGGGGCGAACACTGAAGCTTTCTTT; CDR3: CASSLGGANTEAFF
J: TRBJ2-1; size: .; D: TRBD2; V: TRBV5-1; DNA: TGCGCCAGCAGCTTGGAAGGACTAGCTACCTCGGAGCAGTTCTTC; CDR3: CASSLEGLATSEQFF
J: TRBJ2-1; size: .; D: .; V: TRBV20-1; DNA: TGCAGCGCTGAGGCTTACAGCAAGCAGTTCTTC; CDR3: CSAEAYSKQFF
J: TRBJ1-5; size: .; D: TRBD1; V: TRBV20-1; DNA: TGCAGTGCTAGAGACTTTGGACAGGGGGACAATCAGCCCCAGCATTTT; CDR3: CSARDFGQGDNQPQHF
J: TRBJ2-2; size: .; D: .; V: TRBV5-6; DNA: TGTGCCAGCAGCCAATCGGGGGGGGAGCTGTTTTTT; CDR3: CASSQSGGELFF
J: TRBJ2-3; size: .; D: .; V: TRBV19; DNA: TGTGCCAGTAACGCGGGGAACACAGATACGCAGTATTTT; CDR3: CASNAGNTDTQYF
J: TRBJ1-1; size: .; D: .; V: TRBV29-1; DNA: TGCAGCGTCGGACAGGAAGCTTTCTTT; CDR3: CSVGQEAFF
J: TRBJ2-7; size: once; D: .; V: TRBV11-2; DNA: TGTGCCAGCAGCTTAGGAGGCTGGGCGGCAGGGGACTACGAGCAGTACTTC; CDR3: CASSLGGWAAGDYEQYF
J: TRBJ2-7; size: .; D: TRBD1; V: TRBV20-1; DNA: TGCAGTGCAACAGGGGTTGGCTCCTACGAGCAGTACTTC; CDR3: CSATGVGSYEQYF
J: TRBJ2-1; size: .; D: TRBD2; V: TRBV5-6; DNA: TGTGCCAGCAGCTTGGGACTAGCGGAGCAGTTCTTC; CDR3: CASSLGLAEQFF
J: TRBJ1-5; size: .; D: .; V: TRBV5-6; DNA: TGTGCCAGCAGCAGACAAGGCAGGGGCAATCAGCCCCAGCATTTT; CDR3: CASSRQGRGNQPQHF
J: TRBJ2-5; size: .; D: .; V: TRBV7-9; DNA: TGTGCCAGCAGCTCCCGACTGGGAGCGGAGACCCAGTACTTC; CDR3: CASSSRLGAETQYF
J: TRBJ2-3; size: .; D: .; V: TRBV6-2/TRBV6-3; DNA: TGTGCCAGCAGTTACGAGACGACCACAGATACGCAGTATTTT; CDR3: CASSYETTTDTQYF
J: TRBJ1-2; size: .; D: .; V: TRBV27; DNA: TGTGCCAGCAGCAAACAGGGATACTATGGCTACACCTTC; CDR3: CASSKQGYYGYTF
J: TRBJ2-5; size: .; D: .; V: TRBV13; DNA: TGTGCCAGCAGCAATATCGGGGGAATACAAGAGACCCAGTACTTC; CDR3: CASSNIGGIQETQYF
J: TRBJ1-2; size: .; D: .; V: TRBV29-1; DNA: TGCAGCGCTATCGACAGCAAAGAAGCTAACTATGGCTACACCTTC; CDR3: CSAIDSKEANYGYTF
J: TRBJ2-1; size: .; D: .; V: TRBV12-3/TRBV12-4; DNA: TGTGCCAGCAGCCTTGGGCCGGCCAATGAGCAGTTCTTC; CDR3: CASSLGPANEQFF
J: TRBJ2-6; size: .; D: .; V: TRBV29-1; DNA: TGCAGCGCAGGACAGTCTGGGGCCAACGTCCTGACTTTC; CDR3: CSAGQSGANVLTF
J: TRBJ2-3; size: .; D: TRBD2; V: TRBV19; DNA: TGTGCCAGTACCCACGGGGCGGGAGGCACAGATACGCAGTATTTT; CDR3: CASTHGAGGTDTQYF
J: TRBJ1-4; size: once; D: TRBD1; V: TRBV20-1; DNA: TGCAGTGCTAGAGATTCCCGGAGCAGGGGGCGCGGAAAACTGTTTTTT; CDR3: CSARDSRSRGRGKLFF
J: TRBJ1-1; size: .; D: .; V: TRBV12-5; DNA: TGTGCTAGTGGTTTGGATACAGCTTTTAAAGCTTTCTTT; CDR3: CASGLDTAFKAFF